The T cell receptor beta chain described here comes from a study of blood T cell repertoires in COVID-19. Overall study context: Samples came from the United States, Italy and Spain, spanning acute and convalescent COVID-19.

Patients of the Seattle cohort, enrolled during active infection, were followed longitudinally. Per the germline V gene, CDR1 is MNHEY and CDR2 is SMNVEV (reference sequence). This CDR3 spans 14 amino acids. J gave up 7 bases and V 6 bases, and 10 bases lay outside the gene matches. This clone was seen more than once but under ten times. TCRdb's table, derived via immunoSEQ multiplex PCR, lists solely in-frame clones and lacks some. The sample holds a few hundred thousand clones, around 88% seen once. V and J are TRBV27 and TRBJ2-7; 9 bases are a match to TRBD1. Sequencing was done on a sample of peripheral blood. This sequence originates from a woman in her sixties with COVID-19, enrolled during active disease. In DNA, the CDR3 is TGTGCCAGCAGCTCCGGGACAGGGCCCTTGGAGCAGTACTTC. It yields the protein CASSSGTGPLEQYF.